The sequence of this TCR beta chain was determined in a study of T cell changes during pregnancy in multiple sclerosis. Assay: immunoSEQ multiplex PCR; the TCRdb copy retains only in-frame clones and omits some. In the table there are about 79,000 clones, under 95% of which are singletons. Germline CDR1 reads SGDLS; CDR2 reads YYNGEE. The germline V and J ends were trimmed by 3 bases and 2 bases, with 12 bases remaining between them. The CDR3 covers 15 residues. The chain uses TRBV9 and TRBJ2-1; D perhaps matches TRBD2 (6 bases). This TCR came from a female donor with multiple sclerosis, enrolled in a pregnancy study. Material: CD4+ T cells from peripheral blood mononuclear cells, obtained in the second trimester of pregnancy. CDR3 loop: CASSEAGSTYNEQFF. CDR3 nucleotide sequence: TGTGCCAGCAGCGAAGCCGGGAGTACCTACAATGAGCAGTTCTTC.